Reported below is one TCR beta chain. This entry belongs to a study of T cells in Graves' hyperthyroidism and ophthalmopathy. PBMCs stemmed from 10 ml fresh peripheral blood. Per the germline V gene, CDR1 is SGHRS and CDR2 is YFSETQ. The CDR3 runs 13 residues. V dropped 1 base and J dropped 0 bases, with 4 bases sitting between them. RNA transcripts provided the source from which TCR beta CDR3 regions were amplified. The HTBI primer set served for first-round RT-PCR of the TCR CDR3. TCRdb redid the calling of the multiplex PCR reads with MiXCR, one entry per CDR3 protein. Of 300,000 to 500,000 distinct CDR3 sequences listed, more than 12% are singletons.

This receptor was identified in a man aged 50-60 years with Graves' ophthalmopathy. Sequenced material: blood. This chain connects TRBV5-1 to TRBJ2-5, with unresolved D. For the CDR3, the DNA is TGCGCCAGCAGCTTGCGGTACCAAGAGACCCAGTACTTC. It specifies CASSLRYQETQYF.